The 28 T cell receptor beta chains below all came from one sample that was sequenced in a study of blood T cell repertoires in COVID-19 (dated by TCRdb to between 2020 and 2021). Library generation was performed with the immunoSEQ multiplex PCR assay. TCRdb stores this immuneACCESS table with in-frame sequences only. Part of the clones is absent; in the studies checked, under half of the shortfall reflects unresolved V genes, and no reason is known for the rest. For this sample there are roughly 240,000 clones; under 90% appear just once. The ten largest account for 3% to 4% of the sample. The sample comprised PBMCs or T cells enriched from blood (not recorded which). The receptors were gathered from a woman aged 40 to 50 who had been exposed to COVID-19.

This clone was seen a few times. CDR3 in amino acids: CASSLASGTTYEQYF. CDR3 nucleotide sequence: TGTGCCAGCAGCCTCGCCTCGGGGACTACCTACGAGCAGTACTTC. This rearrangement joins TRBV7-2 to TRBJ2-7, with 7 bases matching TRBD2. J was trimmed by 2 bases and V by 5 bases; bases with no gene match: 9. Germline lookup yields CDR1 SGHTA and CDR2 FQGNSA. The CDR3 is 15 amino acids.

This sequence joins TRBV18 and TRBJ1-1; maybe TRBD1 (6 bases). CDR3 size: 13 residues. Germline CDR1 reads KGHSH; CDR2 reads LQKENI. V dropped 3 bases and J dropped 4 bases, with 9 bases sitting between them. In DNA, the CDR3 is TGTGCCAGCTCACCTGGGGGCCGCACTGAAGCTTTCTTT. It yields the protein CASSPGGRTEAFF.

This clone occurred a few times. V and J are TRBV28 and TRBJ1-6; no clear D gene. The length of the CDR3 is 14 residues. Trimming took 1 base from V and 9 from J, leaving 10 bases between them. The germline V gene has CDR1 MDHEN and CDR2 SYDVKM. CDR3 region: CASSLSGGASPLHF. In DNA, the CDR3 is TGTGCCAGCAGTTTATCGGGAGGAGCTTCACCCCTCCACTTT.

In DNA, the CDR3 is TGCAGCGCGGCCCCCTGGACAGGGAGCTCTGGAAACACCATATATTTT. It translates to CSAAPWTGSSGNTIYF. The rearrangement joins TRBV29-1 to TRBJ1-3; TRBD1 matches 8 bases. V shed 7 bases and J 0 bases; nucleotides not matched to a gene: 11. The CDR3 is made up of 16 amino acids. Germline CDR1 SQVTM, CDR2 ANQGSEA.

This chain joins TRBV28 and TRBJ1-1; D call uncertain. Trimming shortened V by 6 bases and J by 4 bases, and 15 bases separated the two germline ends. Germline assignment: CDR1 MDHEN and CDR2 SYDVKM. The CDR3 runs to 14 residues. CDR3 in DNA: TGTGCCAGCAGCCTCCGGCGGGCGGGCACTGAAGCTTTCTTT. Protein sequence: CASSLRRAGTEAFF.

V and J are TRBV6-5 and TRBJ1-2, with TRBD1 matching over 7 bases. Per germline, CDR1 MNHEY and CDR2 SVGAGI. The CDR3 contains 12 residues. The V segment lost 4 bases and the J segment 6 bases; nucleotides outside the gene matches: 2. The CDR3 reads CASSLQGNGYTF. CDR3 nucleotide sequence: TGTGCCAGCAGTTTACAGGGGAATGGCTACACCTTC.

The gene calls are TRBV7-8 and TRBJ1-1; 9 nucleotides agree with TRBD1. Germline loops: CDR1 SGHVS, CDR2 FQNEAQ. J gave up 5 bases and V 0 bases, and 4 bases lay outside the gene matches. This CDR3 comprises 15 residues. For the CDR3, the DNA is TGTGCCAGCAGCTTAGCGGGACAGGGTTTAACTGAAGCTTTCTTT. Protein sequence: CASSLAGQGLTEAFF.

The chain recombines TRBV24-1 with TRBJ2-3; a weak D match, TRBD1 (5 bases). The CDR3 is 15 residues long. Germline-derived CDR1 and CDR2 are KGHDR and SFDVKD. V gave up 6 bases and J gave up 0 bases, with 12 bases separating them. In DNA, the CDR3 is TGTGCCACCAGTTTGGGGCAGGCTAGCACAGATACGCAGTATTTT. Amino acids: CATSLGQASTDTQYF.

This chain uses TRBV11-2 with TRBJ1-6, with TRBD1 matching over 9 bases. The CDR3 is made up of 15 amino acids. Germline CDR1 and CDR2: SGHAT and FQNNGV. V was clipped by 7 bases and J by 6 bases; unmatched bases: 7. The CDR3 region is CASNEGQGGNSPLHF. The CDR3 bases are TGTGCCAGCAACGAGGGACAGGGAGGTAATTCACCCCTCCACTTT.

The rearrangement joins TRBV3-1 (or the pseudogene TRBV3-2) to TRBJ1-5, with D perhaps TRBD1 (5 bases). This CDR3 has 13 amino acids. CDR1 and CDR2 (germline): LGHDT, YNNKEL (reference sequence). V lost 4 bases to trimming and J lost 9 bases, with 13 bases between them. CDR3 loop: CASSPGGGLPQHF. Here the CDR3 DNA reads TGTGCCAGCAGCCCGGGGGGTGGGCTGCCCCAGCATTTT.

The CDR3 spells CASSSGRGTGRHNSPLHF. The CDR3 DNA reads as TGTGCCAGCAGCTCGGGGAGGGGAACAGGGCGTCATAATTCACCCCTCCACTTT. This chain connects TRBV7-2 to TRBJ1-6; weak D call: TRBD1 (6 bases). The CDR3 consists of 18 residues. Trimming took off 4 bases at V and 5 bases at J, with 21 bases between the two ends. CDR1 and CDR2 from the germline V gene are SGHTA and FQGNSA.

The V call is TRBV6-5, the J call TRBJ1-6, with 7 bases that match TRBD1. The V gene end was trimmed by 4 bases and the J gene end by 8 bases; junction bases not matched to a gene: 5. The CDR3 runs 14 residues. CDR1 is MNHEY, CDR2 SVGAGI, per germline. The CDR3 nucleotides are TGTGCCAGCAGTTTGACAGGGACGGATTCACCCCTCCACTTT. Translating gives CASSLTGTDSPLHF.

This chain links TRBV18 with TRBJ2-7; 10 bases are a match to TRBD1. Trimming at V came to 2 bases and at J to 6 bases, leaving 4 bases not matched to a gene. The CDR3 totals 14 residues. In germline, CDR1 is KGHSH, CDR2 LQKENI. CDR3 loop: CASSPGTGAPEQYF. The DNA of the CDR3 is TGTGCCAGCTCACCAGGGACAGGGGCCCCCGAGCAGTACTTC.

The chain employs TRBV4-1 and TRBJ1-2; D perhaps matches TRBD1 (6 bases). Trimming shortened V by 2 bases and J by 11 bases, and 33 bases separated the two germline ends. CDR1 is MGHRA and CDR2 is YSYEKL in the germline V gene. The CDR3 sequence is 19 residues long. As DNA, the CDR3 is TGCGCCAGCAGCCAACTAAGGGCTTGGACAGATAAACACTATGTGAGGTACACCTTC. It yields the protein CASSQLRAWTDKHYVRYTF.

The CDR3 sequence is CASRSNGRSEQFF. DNA of the CDR3: TGTGCCAGCAGGAGCAACGGGAGAAGTGAGCAGTTCTTC. The rearrangement uses TRBV25-1 and TRBJ2-1; D is possibly TRBD2 (6 bases). The CDR3 contains 13 residues. Germline-derived CDR1 and CDR2 are MGHDK and SYGVNS. V was pared by 6 bases and J by 9 bases, with 15 bases between.

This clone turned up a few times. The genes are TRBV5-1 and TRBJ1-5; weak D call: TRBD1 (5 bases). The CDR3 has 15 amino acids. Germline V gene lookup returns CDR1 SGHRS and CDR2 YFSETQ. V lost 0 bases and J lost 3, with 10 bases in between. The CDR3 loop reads CASSLGQGHNQPQHF. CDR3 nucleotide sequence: TGCGCCAGCAGCTTGGGTCAGGGTCACAATCAGCCCCAGCATTTT.

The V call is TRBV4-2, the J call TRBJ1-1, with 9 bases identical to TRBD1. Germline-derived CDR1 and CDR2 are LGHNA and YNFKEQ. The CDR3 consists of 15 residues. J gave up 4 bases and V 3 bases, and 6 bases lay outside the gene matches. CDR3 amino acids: CASSQDGTGITEAFF. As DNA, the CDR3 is TGTGCCAGCAGCCAGGACGGGACAGGGATCACTGAAGCTTTCTTT.

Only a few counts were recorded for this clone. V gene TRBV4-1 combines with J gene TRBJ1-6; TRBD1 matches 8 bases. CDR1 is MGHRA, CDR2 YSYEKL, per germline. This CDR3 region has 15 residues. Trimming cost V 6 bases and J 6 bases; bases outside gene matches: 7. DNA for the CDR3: TGCGCCAGCAGACCCGCAGGGGGCGGTAATTCACCCCTCCACTTT. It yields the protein CASRPAGGGNSPLHF.

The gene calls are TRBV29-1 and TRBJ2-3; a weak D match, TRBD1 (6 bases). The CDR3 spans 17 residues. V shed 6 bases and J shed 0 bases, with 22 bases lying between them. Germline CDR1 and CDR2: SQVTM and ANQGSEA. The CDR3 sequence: CSVGQPNSHPSTDTQYF. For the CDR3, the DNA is TGCAGCGTAGGACAGCCCAATTCACACCCCAGCACAGATACGCAGTATTTT.

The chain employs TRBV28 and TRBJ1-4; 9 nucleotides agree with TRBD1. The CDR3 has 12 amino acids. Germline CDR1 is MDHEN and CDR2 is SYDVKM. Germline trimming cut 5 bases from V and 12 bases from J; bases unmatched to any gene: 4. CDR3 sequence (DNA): TGTGCCAGCAGTCTGGGACAGGGAGAACTGTTTTTT. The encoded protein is CASSLGQGELFF.

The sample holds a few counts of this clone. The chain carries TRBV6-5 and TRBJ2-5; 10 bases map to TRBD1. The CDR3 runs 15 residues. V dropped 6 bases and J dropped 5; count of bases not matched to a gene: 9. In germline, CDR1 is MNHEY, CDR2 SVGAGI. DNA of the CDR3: TGTGCCAGCAGCCCGATAATGGGACAGGGGGAGACCCAGTACTTC. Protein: CASSPIMGQGETQYF.

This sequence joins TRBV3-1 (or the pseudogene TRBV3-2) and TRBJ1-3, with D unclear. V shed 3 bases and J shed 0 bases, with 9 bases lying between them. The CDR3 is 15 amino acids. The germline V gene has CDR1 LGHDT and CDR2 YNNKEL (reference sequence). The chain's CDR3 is CASSQAGPSGNTIYF. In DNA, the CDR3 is TGTGCCAGCAGCCAGGCAGGCCCCTCTGGAAACACCATATATTTT.

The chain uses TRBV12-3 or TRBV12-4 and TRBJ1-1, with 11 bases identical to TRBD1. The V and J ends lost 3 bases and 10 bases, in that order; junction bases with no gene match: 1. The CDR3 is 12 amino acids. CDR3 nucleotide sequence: TGTGCCAGCAGTTTTGGGACAGGGGGAGCTTTCTTT. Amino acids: CASSFGTGGAFF.

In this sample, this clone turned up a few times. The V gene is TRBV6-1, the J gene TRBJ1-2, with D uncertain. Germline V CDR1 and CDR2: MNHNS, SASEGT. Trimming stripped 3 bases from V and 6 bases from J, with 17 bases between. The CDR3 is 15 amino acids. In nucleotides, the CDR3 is TGTGCCAGCAGTGATCCACAGCGGCCTATGGATGGCTACACCTTC. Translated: CASSDPQRPMDGYTF.

CDR3 in DNA: TGCAGCGTCGTGGACAGGGGTGGAGAGACCCAGTACTTC. Its protein product is CSVVDRGGETQYF. The rearrangement links TRBV29-1 to TRBJ2-5; TRBD1 aligns across 9 bases. The CDR3 is 13 amino acids. Germline V lookup: CDR1 SQVTM, CDR2 ANQGSEA. Trimming at V came to 6 bases and at J to 4 bases, leaving 6 bases not matched to a gene. Complete variable domain (other parts from reference TRBV29-1 and TRBJ2-5): SAVISQKPSRDICQRGTSLTIQCQVDSQVTMMFWYRQQPGQSLTLIATANQGSEATYESGFVIDKFPISRPNLTFSTLTVSNMSPEDSSIYLCSVVDRGGETQYFGPGTRLLVL.

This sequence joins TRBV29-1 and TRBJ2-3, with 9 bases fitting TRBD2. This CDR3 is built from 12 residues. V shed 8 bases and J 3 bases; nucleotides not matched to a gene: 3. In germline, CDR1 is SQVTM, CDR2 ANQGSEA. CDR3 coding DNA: TGCAGCCTCCTAGCGGGGACAGATACGCAGTATTTT. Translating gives CSLLAGTDTQYF.

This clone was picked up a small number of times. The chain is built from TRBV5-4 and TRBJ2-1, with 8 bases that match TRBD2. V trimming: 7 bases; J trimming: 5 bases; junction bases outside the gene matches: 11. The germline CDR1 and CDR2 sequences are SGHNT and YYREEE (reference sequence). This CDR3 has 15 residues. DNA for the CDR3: TGTGCCAGCTACACTGGGCGGGGGGCCCACAATGAGCAGTTCTTC. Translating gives CASYTGRGAHNEQFF.

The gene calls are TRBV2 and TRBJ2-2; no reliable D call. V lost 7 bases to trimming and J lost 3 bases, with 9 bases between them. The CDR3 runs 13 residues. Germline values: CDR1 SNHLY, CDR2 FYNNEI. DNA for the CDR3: TGTGCCAGCACGGAGACTTACACCGGGGAGCTGTTTTTT. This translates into CASTETYTGELFF.